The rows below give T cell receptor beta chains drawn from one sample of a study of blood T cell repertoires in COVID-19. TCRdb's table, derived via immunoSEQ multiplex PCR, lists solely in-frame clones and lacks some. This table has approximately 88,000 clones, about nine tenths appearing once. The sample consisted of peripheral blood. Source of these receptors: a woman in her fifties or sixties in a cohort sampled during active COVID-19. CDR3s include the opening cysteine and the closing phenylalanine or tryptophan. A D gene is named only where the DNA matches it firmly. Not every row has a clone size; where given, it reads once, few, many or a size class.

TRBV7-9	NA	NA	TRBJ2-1	CASSLALGLYNEQFF	TGTGCCAGCAGCTTAGCCCTGGGCCTTTACAATGAGCAGTTCTTC
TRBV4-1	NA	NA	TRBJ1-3	CASSQGNRVGNTIYF	TGCGCCAGCAGCCAAGGTAACAGGGTCGGAAACACCATATATTTT
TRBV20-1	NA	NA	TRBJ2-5	CSAGMSETQYF	TGCAGTGCCGGTATGTCGGAGACCCAGTACTTC
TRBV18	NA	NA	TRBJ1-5	CASSPTPLGGPYSNQPQHF	TGTGCCAGCTCACCAACCCCCTTGGGCGGGCCGTATAGCAATCAGCCCCAGCATTTT
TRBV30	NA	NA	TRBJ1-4	CAWGGQFYEKLFF	TGTGCCTGGGGGGGACAATTTTATGAAAAACTGTTTTTT
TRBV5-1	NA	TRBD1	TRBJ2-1	CASSWDSSYNEQFF	TGCGCCAGCAGCTGGGACAGCTCCTACAATGAGCAGTTCTTC
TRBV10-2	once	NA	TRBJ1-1	CASIGNTEAFF	TGCGCCAGCATTGGCAACACTGAAGCTTTCTTT
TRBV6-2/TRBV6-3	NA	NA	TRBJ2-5	CASSYPGAETQYF	TGTGCCAGCAGTTACCCAGGGGCAGAGACCCAGTACTTC
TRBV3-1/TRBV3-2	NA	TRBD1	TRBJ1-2	CASSDRDGYGYTF	TGTGCCAGTTCGGACAGGGACGGCTATGGCTACACCTTC
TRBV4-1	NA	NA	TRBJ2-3	CASSQRLVGASTDTQYF	TGCGCCAGCAGCCAGCGACTGGTGGGGGCTAGCACAGATACGCAGTATTTT
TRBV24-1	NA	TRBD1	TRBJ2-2	CATSESPGQGITGELFF	TGTGCCACCAGTGAATCTCCGGGACAGGGAATCACCGGGGAGCTGTTTTTT
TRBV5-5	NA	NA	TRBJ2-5	CASSSSTTFGKETQYF	TGTGCCAGCAGCTCCTCCACTACGTTTGGTAAAGAGACCCAGTACTTC
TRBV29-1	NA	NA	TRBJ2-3	CSVEESRGDTQYF	TGCAGCGTTGAAGAATCCCGGGGAGATACGCAGTATTTT
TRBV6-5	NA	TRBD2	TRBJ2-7	CASSYSVAGGSYEQYF	TGTGCCAGCAGTTACTCGGTAGCGGGAGGTTCTTACGAGCAGTACTTC
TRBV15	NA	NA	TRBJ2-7	CATSRDRGYEQYF	TGTGCCACCAGCAGAGATCGGGGGTACGAGCAGTACTTC
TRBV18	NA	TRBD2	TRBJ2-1	CASSPTSSRAGDSNEQFF	TGTGCCAGCTCACCAACCTCGTCCCGAGCGGGAGATTCCAATGAGCAGTTCTTC
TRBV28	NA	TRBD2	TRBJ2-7	CASSSGTSGRAHAQYF	TGTGCCAGCAGTTCCGGGACTAGCGGGAGGGCCCACGCGCAGTACTTC
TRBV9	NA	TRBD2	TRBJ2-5	CASSPTSGETQYF	TGTGCCAGCAGCCCTACTAGCGGCGAGACCCAGTACTTC
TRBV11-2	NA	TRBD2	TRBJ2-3	CATSTSVTDTQYF	TGTGCCACCTCGACTAGCGTCACAGATACGCAGTATTTT
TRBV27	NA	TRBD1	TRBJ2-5	CASRTGQETQYF	TGTGCCAGCAGGACAGGGCAGGAGACCCAGTACTTC
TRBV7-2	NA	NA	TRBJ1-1	CASSSPGGGYMNTEAFF	TGTGCCAGCAGCAGCCCCGGGGGGGGATACATGAACACTGAAGCTTTCTTT
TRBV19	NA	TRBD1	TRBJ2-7	CASSANRDRGLDEQYF	TGTGCCAGTAGCGCGAACCGGGACAGGGGGTTGGACGAGCAGTACTTC
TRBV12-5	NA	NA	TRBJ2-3	CASDLGLPGGTQYF	TGTGCTAGTGACTTGGGACTTCCTGGGGGTACGCAGTATTTT
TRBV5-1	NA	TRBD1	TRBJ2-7	CASSAGGSYEQYF	TGCGCCAGCTCGGCAGGGGGCTCCTACGAGCAGTACTTC
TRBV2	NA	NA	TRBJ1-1	CASTGDSGDTEAFF	TGTGCCAGCACCGGGGATTCAGGAGACACTGAAGCTTTCTTT
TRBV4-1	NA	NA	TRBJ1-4	CASSQDPGVRREKLFF	TGCGCCAGCAGCCAAGATCCGGGGGTTCGGCGGGAAAAACTGTTTTTT
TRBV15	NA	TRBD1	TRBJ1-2	CATSRGPQGAGGYTF	TGTGCCACCAGCAGGGGACCGCAGGGGGCTGGAGGCTACACCTTC
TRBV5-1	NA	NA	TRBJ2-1	CASAFGDSMDEQFF	TGCGCCAGTGCCTTTGGGGACTCTATGGATGAGCAGTTCTTC
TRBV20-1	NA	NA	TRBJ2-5	CSASQIGAPSQETQYF	TGCAGTGCTAGTCAGATAGGAGCTCCATCACAAGAGACCCAGTACTTC
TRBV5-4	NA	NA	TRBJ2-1	CASSRVESYNEQFF	TGTGCCAGCAGCCGGGTGGAATCCTACAATGAGCAGTTCTTC
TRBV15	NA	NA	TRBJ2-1	CATSGAVNEQFF	TGTGCCACCAGCGGGGCAGTGAATGAGCAGTTCTTC
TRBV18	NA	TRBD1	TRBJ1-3	CASSPRDRRNTIYF	TGTGCCAGCTCACCTCGGGACAGGAGAAACACCATATATTTT
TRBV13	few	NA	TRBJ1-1	CASTHRREVNTEAFF	TGTGCCAGCACCCACCGGAGGGAAGTGAACACTGAAGCTTTCTTT
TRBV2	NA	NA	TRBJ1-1	CASGRRGNTEAFF	TGTGCCAGCGGAAGGAGGGGGAACACTGAAGCTTTCTTT
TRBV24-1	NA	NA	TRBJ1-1	CATSDFHRPIRGEAFF	TGTGCCACCAGTGATTTCCACCGCCCCATCCGAGGGGAAGCTTTCTTT
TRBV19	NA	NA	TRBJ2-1	CASTQQGGGYNEQFF	TGTGCCAGTACCCAACAGGGTGGGGGCTACAATGAGCAGTTCTTC
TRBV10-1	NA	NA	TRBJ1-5	CASSESTHQPQHF	TGCGCCAGCAGTGAGTCGACTCATCAGCCCCAGCATTTT
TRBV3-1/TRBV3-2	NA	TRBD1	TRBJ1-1	CASSRRDSNTEAFF	TGTGCCAGCAGCCGCCGGGACAGCAACACTGAAGCTTTCTTT
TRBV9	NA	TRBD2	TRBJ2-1	CASSAGLASYNEQFF	TGTGCCAGCAGCGCGGGACTAGCCTCCTACAATGAGCAGTTCTTC
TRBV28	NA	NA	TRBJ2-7	CASSTGFRQAHYEQYF	TGTGCCAGCAGTACGGGGTTCCGGCAGGCGCACTACGAGCAGTACTTC
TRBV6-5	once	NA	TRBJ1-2	CASAPGQGDYGYTF	TGTGCCAGCGCCCCAGGGCAGGGTGACTATGGCTACACCTTC
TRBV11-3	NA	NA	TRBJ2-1	CASSLGTRDEQFF	TGTGCCAGCAGCTTAGGGACAAGAGATGAGCAGTTCTTC
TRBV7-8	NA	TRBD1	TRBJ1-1	CASSWDRMNTEAFF	TGTGCCAGCAGCTGGGACAGAATGAACACTGAAGCTTTCTTT
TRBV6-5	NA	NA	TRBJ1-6	CASSYSLADNSPLHF	TGTGCCAGCAGTTACTCGTTGGCGGATAATTCACCCCTCCACTTT
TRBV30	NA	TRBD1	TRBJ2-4	CAWSQRTGRVQYF	TGTGCCTGGAGCCAACGGACAGGGCGAGTTCAGTACTTC
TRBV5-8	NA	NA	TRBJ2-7	CASSLRYRLSYEQYF	TGTGCCAGCAGCTTAAGGTACAGGCTTTCCTACGAGCAGTACTTC